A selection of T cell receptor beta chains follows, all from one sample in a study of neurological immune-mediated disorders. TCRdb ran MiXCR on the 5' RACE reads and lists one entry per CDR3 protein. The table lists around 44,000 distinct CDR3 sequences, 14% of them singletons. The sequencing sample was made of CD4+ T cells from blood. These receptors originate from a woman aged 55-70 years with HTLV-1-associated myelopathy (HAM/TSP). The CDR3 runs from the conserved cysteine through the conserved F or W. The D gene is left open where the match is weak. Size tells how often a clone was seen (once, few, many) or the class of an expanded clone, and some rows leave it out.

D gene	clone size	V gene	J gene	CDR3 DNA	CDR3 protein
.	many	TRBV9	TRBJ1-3	TGTGCCAGCAGCGTAGCGATCGGCTCTGGAAACACCATATATTTT	CASSVAIGSGNTIYF
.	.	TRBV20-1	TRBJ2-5	TGCAGTGCAAAGCTTGGATTGGAGACCCAGTACTTC	CSAKLGLETQYF
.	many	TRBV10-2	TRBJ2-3	TGCGCCAGCACGATGTACTCCGGGGATACGCAGTATTTT	CASTMYSGDTQYF
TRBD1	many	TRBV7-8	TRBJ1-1	TGTGCCAGCAGTGGACAGGGATCGACTGAAGCTTTCTTT	CASSGQGSTEAFF
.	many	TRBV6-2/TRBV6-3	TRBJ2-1	TGTGCCAGCAGTTACTCTCTAGGGGGGGGTGAGCAGTTCTTC	CASSYSLGGGEQFF
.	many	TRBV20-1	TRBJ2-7	TGCAGTGCTCCTCCTCGCCAGGGGAGGATAAGCGAGCAGTACTTC	CSAPPRQGRISEQYF
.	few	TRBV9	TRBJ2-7	TGTGCCAGCAGCGTAGAGGCCCGCGGGGTGGACGAGCAGTACTTC	CASSVEARGVDEQYF
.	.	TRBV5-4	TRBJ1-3	TGTGCCAGCAGCTCAGGGAGCTCTGGAAACACCATATATTTT	CASSSGSSGNTIYF
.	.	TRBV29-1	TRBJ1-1	TGCAGTGTTGATCCCACGACAGGTTACACTGAAGCTTTCTTT	CSVDPTTGYTEAFF
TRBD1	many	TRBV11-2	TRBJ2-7	TGTGCCAGCAGCTTTGCCGGGGACAGGGTAAGCTACGAGCAGTACTTC	CASSFAGDRVSYEQYF
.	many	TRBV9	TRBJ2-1	TGTGCCAGCAGCGTAGACCTCAATGAGCAGTTCTTC	CASSVDLNEQFF
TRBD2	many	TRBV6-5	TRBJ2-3	TGTGCCAGCAGTTTCGCGGGGGAGGGTACGCAGTATTTT	CASSFAGEGTQYF
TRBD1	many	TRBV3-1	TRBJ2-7	TGTGCCAGCAGCCAACCCGGACAGGGAATTGCCGAGCAGTACTTC	CASSQPGQGIAEQYF
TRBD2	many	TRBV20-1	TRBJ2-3	TGCAGTGCTAGAGAGGCTAGCGGGGGGGCAGATACGCAGTATTTT	CSAREASGGADTQYF
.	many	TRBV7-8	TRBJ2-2	TGTGCCAGCAGCACTAGGGACTACACCGGGGAGCTGTTTTTT	CASSTRDYTGELFF
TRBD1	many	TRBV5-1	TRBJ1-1	TGCGCCAGCAGCTGGGCAGGGGGGGGAACTGAAGCTTTCTTT	CASSWAGGGTEAFF
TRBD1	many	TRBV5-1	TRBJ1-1	TGCGCCAGCAGCTTGGGGACAGGTAGTTTGTACACTGAAGCTTTCTTT	CASSLGTGSLYTEAFF
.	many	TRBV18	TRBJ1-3	TGTGCCAGCTCACCAGCAGCGGGGGATGTTGGAAACACCATATATTTT	CASSPAAGDVGNTIYF
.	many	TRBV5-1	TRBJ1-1	TGCGCCAGCAGCTACAGATCAGAAAACACTGAAGCTTTCTTT	CASSYRSENTEAFF
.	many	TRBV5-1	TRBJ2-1	TGCGCCAGCAGCCTCGGGGGGCGGTCCAGCCAGTTCTTC	CASSLGGRSSQFF
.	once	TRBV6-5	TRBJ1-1	TGTGCCAGCAGCCCAACCGGGACAACGGTAGGAGCTTTCTTT	CASSPTGTTVGAFF
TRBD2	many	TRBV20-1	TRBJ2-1	TGCAGTCTACCCCCGACTCGGGGGGGCGCCTACAATGAGCAGTTCTTC	CSLPPTRGGAYNEQFF
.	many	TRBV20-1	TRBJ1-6	TGCAGTGCTAGATTCGGGGCAAGGAATTCACCCCTCCACTTT	CSARFGARNSPLHF
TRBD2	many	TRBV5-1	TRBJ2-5	TGCGCCAGCAGCCAGCCTAGCGGGGAGGTTGAGACCCAGTACTTC	CASSQPSGEVETQYF
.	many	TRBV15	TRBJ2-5	TGTGCCACCAGCGGGCGTCCGGGGATCCAAGAGACCCAGTACTTC	CATSGRPGIQETQYF
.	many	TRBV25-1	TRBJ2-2	TGTGCCAGCAGTGTGGCAGGGCAGAACACCGGGGAGCTGTTTTTT	CASSVAGQNTGELFF
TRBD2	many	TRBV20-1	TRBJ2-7	TGCAGTGCTAGAAAGACGGGACTAGCAATTGAGCAGTACTTC	CSARKTGLAIEQYF
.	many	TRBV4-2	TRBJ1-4	TGTGCCAGCAGCAGAAATAGGGACGCAACTAATGAAAAACTGTTTTTT	CASSRNRDATNEKLFF
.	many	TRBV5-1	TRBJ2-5	TGCGCCAGCAGCTTGGCCGCAGGGGCTCTGGAGACCCAGTACTTC	CASSLAAGALETQYF
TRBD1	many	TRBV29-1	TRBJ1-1	TGCAGCGTGGGACAGGGGGAGGGAGCTTTCTTT	CSVGQGEGAFF
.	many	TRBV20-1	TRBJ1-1	TGCAGTGCGTTGGAATATAATTCAGGGTCTCGAGCTTTCTTT	CSALEYNSGSRAFF
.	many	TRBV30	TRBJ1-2	TGTGCCTGGGTGCCGGGGGCGGGATATGGCTACACCTTC	CAWVPGAGYGYTF
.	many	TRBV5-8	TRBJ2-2	TGTGCCAGCAGCTTACTCAGCCACACCGGGGAGCTGTTTTTT	CASSLLSHTGELFF
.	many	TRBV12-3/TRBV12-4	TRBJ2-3	TGTGCCAGCAGGCAGGGGAGCACAGATACGCAGTATTTT	CASRQGSTDTQYF
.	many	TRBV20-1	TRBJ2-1	TGCAGTGCCGAAGTACTACAGGGTCCCTTAAGCAGCAATGAGCAGTTCTTC	CSAEVLQGPLSSNEQFF
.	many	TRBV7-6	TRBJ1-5	TGTGCCAGCAGCCCGTCGGCCCTCCCAAGCCAGCCCCAGCATTTT	CASSPSALPSQPQHF
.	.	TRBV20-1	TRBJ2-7	TGCAGTGCTAGGACAAGGGGTTCCGATCACGAGCAGTACTTC	CSARTRGSDHEQYF
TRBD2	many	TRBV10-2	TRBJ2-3	TGCGCCAGCAGACTAGCGGGGGGCTCAGATACGCAGTATTTT	CASRLAGGSDTQYF
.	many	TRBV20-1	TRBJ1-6	TGCAGTGCTAGAGAACCGGGCCCCCGCGATTCACCCCTCCACTTT	CSAREPGPRDSPLHF
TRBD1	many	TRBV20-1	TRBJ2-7	TGCAGTGCTAGCGGGACAGGGGGCAGCGAGCAGTACTTC	CSASGTGGSEQYF
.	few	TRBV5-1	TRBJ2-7	TGCGCCAGCAGCTTGGGGGGACAAAATTCGGGGGAGCAGTACTTC	CASSLGGQNSGEQYF
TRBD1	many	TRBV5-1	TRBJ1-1	TGCGCCAGCGGACAGGGTGGGAACACTGAAGCTTTCTTT	CASGQGGNTEAFF